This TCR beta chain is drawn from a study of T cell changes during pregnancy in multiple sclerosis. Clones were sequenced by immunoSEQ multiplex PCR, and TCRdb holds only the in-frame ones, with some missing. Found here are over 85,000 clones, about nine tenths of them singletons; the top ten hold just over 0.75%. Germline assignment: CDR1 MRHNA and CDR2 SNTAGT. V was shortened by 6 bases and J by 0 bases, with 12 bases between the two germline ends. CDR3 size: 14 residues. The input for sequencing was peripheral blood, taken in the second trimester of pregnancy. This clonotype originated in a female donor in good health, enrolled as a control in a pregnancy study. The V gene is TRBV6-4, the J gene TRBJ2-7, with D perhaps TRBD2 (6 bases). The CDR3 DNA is TGTGCCAGCAGGGGGGGACCGAGCTCCTACGAGCAGTACTTC. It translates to CASRGGPSSYEQYF.